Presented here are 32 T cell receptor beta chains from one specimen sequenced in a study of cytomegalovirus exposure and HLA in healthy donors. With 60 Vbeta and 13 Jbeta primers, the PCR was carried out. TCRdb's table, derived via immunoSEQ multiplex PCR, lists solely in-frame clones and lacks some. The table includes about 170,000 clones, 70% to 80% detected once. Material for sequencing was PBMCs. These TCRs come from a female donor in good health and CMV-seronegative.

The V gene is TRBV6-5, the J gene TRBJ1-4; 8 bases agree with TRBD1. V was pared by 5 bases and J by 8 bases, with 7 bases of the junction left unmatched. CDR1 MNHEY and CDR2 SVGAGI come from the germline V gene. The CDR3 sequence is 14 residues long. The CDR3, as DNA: TGTGCCAGCAGTCTCAGACAGGGGAGGGAAAAACTGTTTTTT. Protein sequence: CASSLRQGREKLFF.

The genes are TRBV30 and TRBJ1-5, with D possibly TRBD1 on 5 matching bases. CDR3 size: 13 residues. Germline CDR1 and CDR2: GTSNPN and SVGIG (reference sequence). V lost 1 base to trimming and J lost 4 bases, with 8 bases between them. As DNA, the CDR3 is TGTGCCTGGAGTGGACAGAATAATCAGCCCCAGCATTTT. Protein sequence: CAWSGQNNQPQHF.

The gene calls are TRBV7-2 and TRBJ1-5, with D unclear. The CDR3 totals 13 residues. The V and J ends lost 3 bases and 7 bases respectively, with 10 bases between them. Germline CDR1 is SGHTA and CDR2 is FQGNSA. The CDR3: CASSFGVQQPQHF. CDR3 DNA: TGTGCCAGCAGCTTCGGGGTTCAGCAGCCCCAGCATTTT. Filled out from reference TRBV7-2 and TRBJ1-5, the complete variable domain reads GAGVSQSPSNKVTEKGKDVELRCDPISGHTALYWYRQSLGQGLEFLIYFQGNSAPDKSGLPSDRFSAERTGGSVSTLTIQRTQQEDSAVYLCASSFGVQQPQHFGDGTRLSIL.

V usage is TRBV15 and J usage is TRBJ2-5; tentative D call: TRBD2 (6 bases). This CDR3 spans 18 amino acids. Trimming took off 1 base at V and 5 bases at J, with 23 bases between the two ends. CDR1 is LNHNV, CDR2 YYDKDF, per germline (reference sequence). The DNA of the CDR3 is TGTGCCACCAGCAGAGGATGGCCTAGCGCCTCTTTTCAGGAGACCCAGTACTTC. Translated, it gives CATSRGWPSASFQETQYF.

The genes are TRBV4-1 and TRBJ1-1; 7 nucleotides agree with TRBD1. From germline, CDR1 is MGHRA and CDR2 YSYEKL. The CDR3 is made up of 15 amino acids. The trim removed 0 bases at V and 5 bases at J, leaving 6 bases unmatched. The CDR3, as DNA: TGCGCCAGCAGCCAAGAAGACAGGGCTGGGACTGAAGCTTTCTTT. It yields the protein CASSQEDRAGTEAFF.

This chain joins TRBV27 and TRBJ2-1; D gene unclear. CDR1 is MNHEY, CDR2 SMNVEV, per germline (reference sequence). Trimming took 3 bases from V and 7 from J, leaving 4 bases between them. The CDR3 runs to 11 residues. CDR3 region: CASSLRNEQFF. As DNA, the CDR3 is TGTGCCAGCAGTTTGAGGAATGAGCAGTTCTTC.

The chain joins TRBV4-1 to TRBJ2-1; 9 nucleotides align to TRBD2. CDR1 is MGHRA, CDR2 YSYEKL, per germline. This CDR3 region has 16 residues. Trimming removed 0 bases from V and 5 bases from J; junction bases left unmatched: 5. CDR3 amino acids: CASSQDKREANNEQFF. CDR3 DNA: TGCGCCAGCAGCCAAGATAAGCGGGAGGCAAACAATGAGCAGTTCTTC.

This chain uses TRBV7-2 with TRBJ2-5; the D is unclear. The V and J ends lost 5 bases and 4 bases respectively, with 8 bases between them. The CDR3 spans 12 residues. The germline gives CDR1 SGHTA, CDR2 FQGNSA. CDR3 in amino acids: CASSPPSETQYF. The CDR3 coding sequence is TGTGCCAGCAGCCCCCCCTCAGAGACCCAGTACTTC.

The CDR3 nucleotides read TGTGCCAGCAGCTCCCGGACTACCCAGGGGGATCTCGAGCAGTACTTC. Amino acid sequence: CASSSRTTQGDLEQYF. The rearrangement uses TRBV7-8 and TRBJ2-7; perhaps TRBD1 as D (7 bases). V was clipped by 4 bases and J by 6 bases, with 22 bases between them. CDR3 length: 16 residues. Germline loops: CDR1 SGHVS, CDR2 FQNEAQ.

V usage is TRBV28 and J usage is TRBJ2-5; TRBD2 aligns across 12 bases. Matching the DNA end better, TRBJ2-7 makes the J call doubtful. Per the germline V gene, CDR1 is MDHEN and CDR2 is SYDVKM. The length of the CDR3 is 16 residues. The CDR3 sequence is CASSSSQTSGRYEQYF. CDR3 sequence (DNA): TGTGCCAGCAGTTCATCCCAGACTAGCGGGAGATACGAGCAGTACTTC.

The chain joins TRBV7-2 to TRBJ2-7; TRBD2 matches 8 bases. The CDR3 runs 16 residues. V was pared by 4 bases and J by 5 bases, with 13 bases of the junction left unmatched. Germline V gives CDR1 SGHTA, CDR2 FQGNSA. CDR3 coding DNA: TGTGCCAGCAGCTACCCCCCGGGGGGGGCTGGGGACGAGCAGTACTTC. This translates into CASSYPPGGAGDEQYF.

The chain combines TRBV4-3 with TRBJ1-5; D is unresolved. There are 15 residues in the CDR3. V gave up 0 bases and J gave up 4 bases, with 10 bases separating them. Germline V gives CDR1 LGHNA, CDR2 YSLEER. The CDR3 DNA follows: TGCGCCAGCAGCCAAGATTTGAGCGAAAATCAGCCCCAGCATTTT. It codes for CASSQDLSENQPQHF.

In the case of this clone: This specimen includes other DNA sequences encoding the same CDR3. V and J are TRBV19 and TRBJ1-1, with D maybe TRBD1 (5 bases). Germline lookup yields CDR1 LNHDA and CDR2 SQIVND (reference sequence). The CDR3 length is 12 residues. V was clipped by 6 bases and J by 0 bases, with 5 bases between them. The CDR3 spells CASRGVNTEAFF. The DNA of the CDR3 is TGTGCCAGTAGAGGGGTGAACACTGAAGCTTTCTTT.

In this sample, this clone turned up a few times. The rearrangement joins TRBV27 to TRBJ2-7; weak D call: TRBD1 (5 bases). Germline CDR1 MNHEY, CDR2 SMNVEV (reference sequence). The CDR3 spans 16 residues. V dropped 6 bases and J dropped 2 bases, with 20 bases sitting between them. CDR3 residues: CASRPNVGSGPYEQYF. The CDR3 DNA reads TGTGCCAGCAGGCCTAACGTGGGATCAGGGCCCTACGAGCAGTACTTC.

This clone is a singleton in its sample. The CDR3 protein is CASSTRQGTDIYGYTF. DNA for the CDR3: TGTGCCAGCAGCACCAGACAGGGGACGGATATCTATGGCTACACCTTC. The chain carries TRBV7-6 and TRBJ1-2, with TRBD1 matching over 8 bases. There are 16 residues in the CDR3. Losses at the gene ends were 5 bases for V and 4 bases for J; bases not matched to a gene: 12. Per germline, CDR1 SGHVS and CDR2 FNYEAQ.

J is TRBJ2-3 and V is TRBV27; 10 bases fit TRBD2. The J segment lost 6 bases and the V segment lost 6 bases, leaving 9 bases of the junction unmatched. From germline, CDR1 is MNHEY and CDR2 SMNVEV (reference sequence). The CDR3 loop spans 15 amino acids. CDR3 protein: CASREAGGPGDTQYF. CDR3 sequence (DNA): TGTGCCAGCAGGGAAGCGGGAGGGCCGGGGGATACGCAGTATTTT.

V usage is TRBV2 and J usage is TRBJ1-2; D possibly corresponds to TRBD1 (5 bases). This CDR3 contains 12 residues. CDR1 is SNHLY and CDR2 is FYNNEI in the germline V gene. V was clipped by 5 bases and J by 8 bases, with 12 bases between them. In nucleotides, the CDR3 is TGTGCCAGCAGTAATGGGGCGAGGGGCTACACCTTC. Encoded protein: CASSNGARGYTF.

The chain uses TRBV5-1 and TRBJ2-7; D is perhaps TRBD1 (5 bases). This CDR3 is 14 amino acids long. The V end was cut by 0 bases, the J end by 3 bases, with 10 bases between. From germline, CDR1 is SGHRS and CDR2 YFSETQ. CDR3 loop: CASSLGQTFYEQYF. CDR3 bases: TGCGCCAGCAGCTTGGGACAGACATTCTACGAGCAGTACTTC.

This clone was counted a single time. The CDR3 sequence is CASSLGTEYNQPQHF. CDR3 nucleotide sequence: TGTGCCAGCAGCCTCGGGACAGAGTACAATCAGCCCCAGCATTTT. This chain joins TRBV5-6 and TRBJ1-5; 7 bases map to TRBD1. Looked up from germline, CDR1 is SGHDT and CDR2 is YYEEEE. With V trimmed by 4 bases and J by 3 bases, 7 bases remained unmatched. The CDR3 contains 15 residues. Full variable domain (rest looked up from reference TRBV5-6 and TRBJ1-5): DAGVTQSPTHLIKTRGQQVTLRCSPKSGHDTVSWYQQALGQGPQFIFQYYEEEERQRGNFPDRFSGHQFPNYSSELNVNALLLGDSALYLCASSLGTEYNQPQHFGDGTRLSIL.

Here the CDR3 DNA reads TGTGCCAGTAGTCTTTCCTACGAGCAGTACTTC. Translating gives CASSLSYEQYF. The V gene is TRBV19, the J gene TRBJ2-7; D not resolved. The CDR3 is 11 amino acids. V gave up 5 bases and J gave up 1 base, with 3 bases separating them. Germline V gene lookup returns CDR1 LNHDA and CDR2 SQIVND (reference sequence).

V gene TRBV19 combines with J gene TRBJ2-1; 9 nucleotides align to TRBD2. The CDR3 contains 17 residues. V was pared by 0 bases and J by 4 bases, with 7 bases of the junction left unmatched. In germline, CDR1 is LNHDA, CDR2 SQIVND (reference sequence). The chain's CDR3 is CASSIDVTSGRYNEQFF. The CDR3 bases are TGTGCCAGTAGTATAGATGTGACTAGCGGCCGTTACAATGAGCAGTTCTTC.

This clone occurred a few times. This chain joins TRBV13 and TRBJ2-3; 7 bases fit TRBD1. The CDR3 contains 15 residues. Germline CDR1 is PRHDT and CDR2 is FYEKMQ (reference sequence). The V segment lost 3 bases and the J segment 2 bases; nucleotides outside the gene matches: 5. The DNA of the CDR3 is TGTGCCAGCAGCTTCGCAGGGGGTTACACAGATACGCAGTATTTT. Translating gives CASSFAGGYTDTQYF.

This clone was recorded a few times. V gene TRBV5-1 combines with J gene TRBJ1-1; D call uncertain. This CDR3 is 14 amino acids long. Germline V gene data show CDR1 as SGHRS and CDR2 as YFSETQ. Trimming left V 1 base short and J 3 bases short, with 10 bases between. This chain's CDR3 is CASSLFGQHTEAFF. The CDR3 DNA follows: TGCGCCAGCAGCTTGTTTGGGCAGCACACTGAAGCTTTCTTT.

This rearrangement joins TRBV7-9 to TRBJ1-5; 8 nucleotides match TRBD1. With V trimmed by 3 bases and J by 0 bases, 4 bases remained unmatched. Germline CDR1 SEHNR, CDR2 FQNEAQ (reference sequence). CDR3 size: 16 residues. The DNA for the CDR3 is TGTGCCAGCAGCTTGTGGACAGGGTTTAGCAATCAGCCCCAGCATTTT. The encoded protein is CASSLWTGFSNQPQHF.

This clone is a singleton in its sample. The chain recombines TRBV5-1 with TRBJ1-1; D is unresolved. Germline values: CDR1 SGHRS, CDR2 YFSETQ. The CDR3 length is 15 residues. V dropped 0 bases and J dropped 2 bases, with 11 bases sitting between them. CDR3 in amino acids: CASSLEFTINTEAFF. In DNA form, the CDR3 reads TGCGCCAGCAGCTTGGAATTCACAATAAACACTGAAGCTTTCTTT.

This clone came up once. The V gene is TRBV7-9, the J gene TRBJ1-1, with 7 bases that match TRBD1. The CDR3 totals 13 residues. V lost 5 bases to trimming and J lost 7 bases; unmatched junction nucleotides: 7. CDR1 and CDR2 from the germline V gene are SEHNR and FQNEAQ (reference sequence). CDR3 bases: TGTGCCAGCAGCGATACAGGGGTTTATGAAGCTTTCTTT. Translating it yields CASSDTGVYEAFF.

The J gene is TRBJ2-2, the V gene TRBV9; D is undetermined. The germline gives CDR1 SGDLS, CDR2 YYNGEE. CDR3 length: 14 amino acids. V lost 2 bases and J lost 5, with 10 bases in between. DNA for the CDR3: TGTGCCAGCAGCGTCTTAGTGCGAACCGGGGAGCTGTTTTTT. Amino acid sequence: CASSVLVRTGELFF.

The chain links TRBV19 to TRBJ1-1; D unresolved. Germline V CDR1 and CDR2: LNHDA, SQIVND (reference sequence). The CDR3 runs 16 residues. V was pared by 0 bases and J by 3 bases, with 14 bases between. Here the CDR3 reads CASSIDLGRNDTEAFF. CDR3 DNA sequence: TGTGCCAGTAGTATAGATCTAGGGAGGAACGACACTGAAGCTTTCTTT.

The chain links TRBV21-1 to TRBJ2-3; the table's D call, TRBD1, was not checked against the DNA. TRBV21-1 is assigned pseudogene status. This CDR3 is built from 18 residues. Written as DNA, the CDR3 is TGTGCCAGCAGCAAAGAAGTGCAGGGGATATTGAACACAGATACGCAGTATTTT. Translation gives CASSKEVQGILNTDTQYF.

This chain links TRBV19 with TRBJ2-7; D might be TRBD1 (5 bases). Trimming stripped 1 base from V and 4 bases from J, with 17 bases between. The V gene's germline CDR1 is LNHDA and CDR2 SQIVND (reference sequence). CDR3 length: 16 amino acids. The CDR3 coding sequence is TGTGCCAGTAGTATAGTTGGATCGGCAGGGCTATACGAGCAGTACTTC. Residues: CASSIVGSAGLYEQYF.

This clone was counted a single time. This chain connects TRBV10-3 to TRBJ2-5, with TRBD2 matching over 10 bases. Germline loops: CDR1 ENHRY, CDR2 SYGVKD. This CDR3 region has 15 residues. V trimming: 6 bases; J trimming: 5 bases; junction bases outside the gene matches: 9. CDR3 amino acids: CAIRSGGALGETQYF. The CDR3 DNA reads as TGTGCCATCAGAAGCGGGGGGGCTTTAGGGGAGACCCAGTACTTC.

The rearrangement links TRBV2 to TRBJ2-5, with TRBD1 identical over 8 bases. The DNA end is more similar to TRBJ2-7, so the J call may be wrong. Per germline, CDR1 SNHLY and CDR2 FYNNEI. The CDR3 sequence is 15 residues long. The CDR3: CASSVDRGGSYEQYF. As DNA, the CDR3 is TGTGCCAGCAGTGTCGACAGGGGAGGTTCCTACGAGCAGTACTTC.